Below are 16 T cell receptor beta chains sequenced from a single sample in a study of T cell responses to AZD1222 COVID-19 vaccine (dated by TCRdb to the early 2020s). To prepare the library, the immunoSEQ multiplex PCR assay was applied. The table was pulled from immuneACCESS by TCRdb, which kept in-frame rearrangements only. Such tables lose some clones; where checked, under half of the loss comes from unresolved V genes, and the rest has no known cause. The sample profile shows about 97,000 clones; over 75% of them were found once. The ten biggest clones cover about 9.4% of the sample. The sample's time point label, decoded: about 28 days (+/-7) after the second vaccine dose. Sample: peripheral blood, taken 28 days after the second AZD1222 dose. These receptors were obtained from an adult who received the AZD1222 COVID-19 vaccine.

This chain joins TRBV15 and TRBJ1-2; D is perhaps TRBD1 (5 bases). The CDR3 spans 15 residues. Deletions cut 1 base from V and 4 bases from J, with 13 bases between. CDR1 and CDR2 from the germline V gene are LNHNV and YYDKDF (reference sequence). The CDR3 DNA reads as TGTGCCACCAGCAGAGGAACGGGGCTTGGCTATGGCTACACCTTC. Protein product: CATSRGTGLGYGYTF.

This chain uses TRBV6-2 or TRBV6-3 with TRBJ2-2, with D unresolved. The germline V gene encodes CDR1 MNHEY and CDR2 SVGEGT. V lost 6 bases to trimming and J lost 9 bases, with 11 bases between them. The CDR3 spans 12 residues. In DNA form, the CDR3 reads TGTGCCAGCAGCTCTAATTTCAGGGAGCTGTTTTTT. It is translated as CASSSNFRELFF.

The rearrangement uses TRBV6-1 and TRBJ2-1, with D possibly being TRBD1 (6 bases). Germline CDR1 is MNHNS and CDR2 is SASEGT. The CDR3 is 18 amino acids. The ends were cut back, 1 base at V and 8 bases at J, with 24 bases in the middle. The CDR3 protein is CASSEEGVAFYSIDEQFF. CDR3 coding DNA: TGTGCCAGCAGTGAAGAGGGGGTGGCTTTTTATAGTATCGATGAGCAGTTCTTC.

The chain uses TRBV27 and TRBJ2-3; D assignment may be TRBD1 or TRBD2 (5 bases each). CDR1 and CDR2 (germline): MNHEY, SMNVEV (reference sequence). Between the trimmed V and J ends, which lost 5 bases and 2 bases, there was a span of 17 bases. This CDR3 comprises 16 residues. CDR3 in DNA: TGTGCCAGCAGTACCTTGGGGACGAGGGCCACAGATACGCAGTATTTT. Protein product: CASSTLGTRATDTQYF.

The CDR3 sequence is CASLWWAGELFF. CDR3 nucleotide sequence: TGCGCCAGCCTATGGTGGGCCGGGGAGCTGTTTTTT. This sequence joins TRBV5-1 and TRBJ2-2; D remains unclear. CDR1 is SGHRS, CDR2 YFSETQ, per germline. This CDR3 contains 12 residues. Trimming shortened V by 7 bases and J by 6 bases, and 10 bases separated the two germline ends.

The chain is built from TRBV27 and TRBJ2-5; D might be TRBD1 or TRBD2, each matching 5 bases. CDR3 length equals 14 residues. Per the germline V gene, CDR1 is MNHEY and CDR2 is SMNVEV (reference sequence). Trimming took off 6 bases at V and 2 bases at J, with 13 bases between the two ends. CDR3 sequence (DNA): TGTGCCAGCAGACTCGGGACCACTCAAGAGACCCAGTACTTC. Protein sequence: CASRLGTTQETQYF.

The rearrangement links TRBV5-1 to TRBJ1-6; D is undetermined. With 4 bases removed from V and 6 bases from J, the gap between germline ends came to 11 bases. CDR3 length equals 14 residues. The V gene's germline CDR1 is SGHRS and CDR2 YFSETQ. The CDR3 loop reads CASSTDGFNSPLHF. The CDR3 coding sequence is TGCGCCAGCAGCACTGACGGATTTAATTCACCCCTCCACTTT.

J is TRBJ1-5 and V is TRBV6-6; tentatively, D is TRBD1 (5 bases). There are 15 residues in the CDR3. Between the trimmed V and J ends, which lost 0 bases and 4 bases, there was a span of 10 bases. Looked up from germline, CDR1 is MNHNY and CDR2 is SVGAGI (reference sequence). The CDR3 DNA reads as TGTGCCAGCAGTTACTCGAGAGGGGTAAATCAGCCCCAGCATTTT. It codes for CASSYSRGVNQPQHF.

Only a few counts were recorded for this clone. The chain joins TRBV3-1 (or the pseudogene TRBV3-2) to TRBJ2-3, with D uncertain. This CDR3 spans 12 amino acids. Trimming took 1 base from V and 7 from J, leaving 6 bases between them. Germline values: CDR1 LGHDT, CDR2 YNNKEL (reference sequence). For the CDR3, the DNA is TGTGCCAGCAGCCAAGGGGGAAATACGCAGTATTTT. It yields the protein CASSQGGNTQYF.

This rearrangement joins TRBV27 to TRBJ2-2, with TRBD1 identical over 9 bases. Losses at the gene ends were 5 bases for V and 3 bases for J; bases not matched to a gene: 7. This CDR3 has 16 amino acids. The V gene's germline CDR1 is MNHEY and CDR2 SMNVEV (reference sequence). For the CDR3, the DNA is TGTGCCAGCAGTCCCGGACAGGGGATTTACACCGGGGAGCTGTTTTTT. The encoded protein is CASSPGQGIYTGELFF.

V and J are TRBV19 and TRBJ2-2, with 8 bases matching TRBD1. The V segment lost 6 bases and the J segment 7 bases; nucleotides outside the gene matches: 16. The CDR3 totals 17 residues. Per germline, CDR1 LNHDA and CDR2 SQIVND (reference sequence). The CDR3 sequence: CASSFQVRTGSFGELFF. The CDR3 DNA sequence: TGTGCCAGTAGCTTCCAGGTTAGGACAGGGTCGTTCGGGGAGCTGTTTTTT. Full variable domain (rest looked up from reference TRBV19 and TRBJ2-2): DGGITQSPKYLFRKEGQNVTLSCEQNLNHDAMYWYRQDPGQGLRLIYYSQIVNDFQKGDIAEGYSVSREKKESFPLTVTSAQKNPTAFYLCASSFQVRTGSFGELFFGEGSRLTVL.

The rearrangement uses TRBV7-9 and TRBJ1-2; no definite D call. Trimming pared 5 bases from V and 5 bases from J, leaving 9 bases between. This CDR3 spans 12 amino acids. Germline assignment: CDR1 SEHNR and CDR2 FQNEAQ (reference sequence). CDR3 DNA: TGTGCCAGCAGCCAATCAATATATGGCTACACCTTC. Translating it yields CASSQSIYGYTF.

V gene TRBV7-2 combines with J gene TRBJ2-1; tentatively, D is TRBD1 (5 bases). Germline CDR1 and CDR2: SGHTA and FQGNSA. The germline V and J ends were trimmed by 5 bases and 4 bases, with 12 bases remaining between them. The CDR3 has 14 residues. For the CDR3, the DNA is TGTGCCAGCAGCCTCAGACAGCAATACAATGAGCAGTTCTTC. It encodes CASSLRQQYNEQFF.

The rearrangement joins TRBV27 to TRBJ1-1; D remains ambiguous. Trimming shortened V by 10 bases and J by 6 bases, and 12 bases separated the two germline ends. This CDR3 has 11 residues. Germline assignment: CDR1 MNHEY and CDR2 SMNVEV (reference sequence). The CDR3 DNA is TGTGCCACCGAGAGAGGAGCTGAAGCTTTCTTT. Translation: CATERGAEAFF.

This clone appeared a single time. V gene TRBV9 combines with J gene TRBJ2-5; D possibly corresponds to TRBD1 (5 bases). V lost 0 bases, J lost 3 bases, and 9 bases lay in between. The CDR3 loop spans 14 amino acids. Germline CDR1 reads SGDLS; CDR2 reads YYNGEE. Written as DNA, the CDR3 is TGTGCCAGCAGCGTAGATGGCAGGGAAGAGACCCAGTACTTC. It translates to CASSVDGREETQYF.

V and J are TRBV5-6 and TRBJ1-2; TRBD1 matches at 9 bases. The CDR3 has 15 residues. Germline CDR1 SGHDT, CDR2 YYEEEE. V shed 3 bases, J shed 5 bases, and the junction held 8 bases outside the gene matches. In DNA, the CDR3 is TGTGCCAGCAGCTCCGAAACAGGGGGCGTATATGGCTACACCTTC. Its translation: CASSSETGGVYGYTF. Combining the CDR3 with reference TRBV5-6 and TRBJ1-2 gives the whole variable domain DAGVTQSPTHLIKTRGQQVTLRCSPKSGHDTVSWYQQALGQGPQFIFQYYEEEERQRGNFPDRFSGHQFPNYSSELNVNALLLGDSALYLCASSSETGGVYGYTFGSGTRLTVV.